Listed below are T cell receptor beta chains from one sample, sequenced in a study of type 1 regulatory T cells. TCRdb reprocessed the reads with MiXCR, giving one entry per CDR3 protein. The table records 88,000 or so distinct CDR3 sequences, 25% to 40% of them present only once. Sequenced sample: CD4+ T cells, either the whole sample or a sorted fraction (not recorded which). The receptors here all came from a human donor in good health. The conserved cysteine and the conserved F or W are not part of the CDR3 here. Fields, in order: V gene, clone size, CDR3 protein. Expanded clones are given a class, and other clones once, few, many or no size at all.

>TRBV11-2|few
ASSSRTGSSYNEQF
>TRBV5-1|.
ASSLSLREGETQY
>TRBV19|.
ASSFPTGSGYT
>TRBV4-2|.
ASSHREGRNEQF
>TRBV20-1|.
SARRPQVANEKLF
>TRBV6-2/TRBV6-3|.
ASTKGTGVTEAF
>TRBV20-1|few
SACVEGAETQY
>TRBV7-8|.
ASSPSGLAGGNEQF
>TRBV15|.
AISRPGTGNTDTQY
>TRBV25-1|few
ASSEAGGRETQY
>TRBV7-9|.
ASSELAGVGTDTQY
>TRBV6-2/TRBV6-3|.
ASWGSPYEQY
>TRBV5-1|few
ASSLNRGLGGDTQY
>TRBV7-7|.
DSSRLAGDYEQY
>TRBV20-1|few
SVPRTQSTGELF
>TRBV29-1|few
SVEWGRGQEAF
>TRBV19|.
ASVGGHYGYT
>TRBV15|few
ATSSQANTEAF
>TRBV9|few
ASRVPGAGGNEQF
>TRBV7-6|few
ASSRTGAGGPETQY
>TRBV20-1|.
SATSGRYNEQF
>TRBV29-1|.
SSDTTGMEQF
>TRBV2|.
ASSVSGSSPYEQY
>TRBV29-1|.
SVEGTGVYNEQF
>TRBV5-6|few
ASSLPTTSVVDTQY
>TRBV10-3|.
AIRESGREAKNIQY
>TRBV12-3/TRBV12-4|.
ASSRQPDTQY
>TRBV10-3|.
AISEAGQGMASGYT
>TRBV5-1|few
ASSLSVTIFIRQGSYNEQF
>TRBV15|few
ATSGTGKYEQY
>TRBV15|.
ATSRARYGEQF
>TRBV7-9|few
ASSPTASGSNEQF
>TRBV5-5|few
ASSLYTNQNYGYT
>TRBV5-1|few
ASSLVGLGTDTQY
>TRBV28|.
ASSLPGLAGSEQY
>TRBV6-2/TRBV6-3|.
ASSRLGINEQF
>TRBV20-1|.
SARDTGTGKGYEQY
>TRBV12-3/TRBV12-4|.
ASSWDRPPAYEQY
>TRBV19|.
ASSRRAGLYNEQF
>TRBV10-3|.
AIRTTADPYEQY
>TRBV28|.
ASSSRQGAFQGYT
>TRBV7-3|.
ASSLNPGKGYT
>TRBV6-2/TRBV6-3|few
ASIGTSGSYEQY
>TRBV29-1|.
SVGETQY
>TRBV6-2/TRBV6-3|.
ASSATRGTGELF
>TRBV5-1|.
ASSRGQGGQPQH
>TRBV20-1|.
SAREGPGNSPLH
>TRBV5-6|.
ASSFGGNTEAF
>TRBV4-2|.
ASSLVNSGQMETQY
>TRBV5-1|.
ASSSELADTQY
>TRBV6-5|few
ASSYGLGYGEQY